These 9 T cell receptor beta chains were all obtained from the same sample, sequenced in a study of T cells in Graves' hyperthyroidism and ophthalmopathy. RNA transcripts provided the source from which TCR beta CDR3 regions were amplified. The study used the HTBI primer set for a first-round RT-PCR of the TCR CDR3. TCRdb reprocessed the multiplex PCR reads with MiXCR, giving one entry per CDR3 protein. The sample yields hundreds of thousands of distinct CDR3 sequences, around 14% seen once. Sequences were obtained from blood. These receptors came from a woman aged 18-29 years with Graves' hyperthyroidism.

This clonotype was detected ten times or more. The chain links TRBV11-2 to TRBJ1-2; D is possibly TRBD1 (5 bases). V gave up 0 bases and J gave up 4 bases, with 15 bases separating them. The germline V gene has CDR1 SGHAT and CDR2 FQNNGV. CDR3 length: 16 residues. The CDR3 loop is CASSLDMGAGSYGYTF. CDR3 DNA sequence: TGTGCCAGCAGCTTAGATATGGGAGCAGGGTCCTATGGCTACACCTTC.

The chain is built from TRBV20-1 and TRBJ1-4, with D perhaps matching TRBD1 (5 bases). V lost 6 bases and J 0 bases, leaving 14 bases between the germline ends. CDR1 is DFQATT, CDR2 SNEGSKA, per germline (reference sequence). The CDR3 is 15 residues long. The CDR3 nucleotides read TGCAGTGCGCTTAAAGGGGCGGCAACTAATGAAAAACTGTTTTTT. This encodes CSALKGAATNEKLFF.

This clonotype was detected many times. The chain joins TRBV5-5 to TRBJ1-1, with no clear D. V was shortened by 1 base and J by 0 bases, with 10 bases between the two germline ends. The CDR3 length is 15 residues. Germline assignment: CDR1 SGHKS and CDR2 YYEKEE (reference sequence). The CDR3 DNA reads TGTGCCAGCAGCTTGACTGATTCAATGAACACTGAAGCTTTCTTT. Amino acids: CASSLTDSMNTEAFF.

This clonotype was counted a few times. The CDR3 spells CSAKGQDLRTDTQYF. CDR3 coding DNA: TGCAGTGCTAAGGGGCAGGACCTTCGCACAGATACGCAGTATTTT. V and J are TRBV20-1 and TRBJ2-3; D is possibly TRBD1 (5 bases). CDR1 and CDR2 (germline): DFQATT, SNEGSKA (reference sequence). The germline V and J ends were trimmed by 4 bases and 1 base, with 15 bases remaining between them. The CDR3 runs 15 residues.

This clonotype was found many times. This sequence joins TRBV4-3 and TRBJ2-7; 13 nucleotides match TRBD2. CDR1 LGHNA and CDR2 YSLEER come from the germline V gene. CDR3 length: 16 residues. Trimming took 4 bases from V and 3 from J; bases not matched to a gene: 6. CDR3 sequence (DNA): TGCGCCAGCAGCCCCGGGACTAGCGGGACCAGCTACGAGCAGTACTTC. It codes for CASSPGTSGTSYEQYF.

The chain is built from TRBV27 and TRBJ1-2; TRBD1 matches 8 bases. The CDR3 extends over 13 amino acids. Germline loops: CDR1 MNHEY, CDR2 SMNVEV (reference sequence). V shed 4 bases and J 6 bases; nucleotides not matched to a gene: 4. The CDR3 here is CASSWTGRDGYTF. The CDR3, as DNA: TGTGCCAGCAGTTGGACAGGGAGGGATGGCTACACCTTC.

The chain carries TRBV19 and TRBJ1-4; D call uncertain. V was trimmed by 5 bases and J by 0 bases, leaving 10 bases between them. The CDR3 has 15 amino acids. The germline V gene encodes CDR1 LNHDA and CDR2 SQIVND (reference sequence). CDR3 loop: CASSVGIATNEKLFF. In DNA, the CDR3 is TGTGCCAGTAGTGTGGGCATCGCAACTAATGAAAAACTGTTTTTT.

This clonotype was seen more than once but under ten times. The chain couples TRBV15 to TRBJ2-5, with D unclear. The V end lost 8 bases, the J end lost 0 bases, and 10 bases lay between the germline ends. From germline, CDR1 is LNHNV and CDR2 YYDKDF (reference sequence). The CDR3 has 13 residues. CDR3 loop: CATGEGNQETQYF. CDR3 bases: TGTGCCACCGGGGAAGGAAACCAAGAGACCCAGTACTTC. The entire variable domain, with the rest obtained from reference TRBV15 and TRBJ2-5, is as follows: DAMVIQNPRYQVTQFGKPVTLSCSQTLNHNVMYWYQQKSSQAPKLLFHYYDKDFNNEADTPDNFQSRRPNTSFCFLDIRSPGLGDTAMYLCATGEGNQETQYFGPGTRLLVL.

This clonotype was found many times. The V and J genes are TRBV27 and TRBJ2-3, with TRBD2 matching over 11 bases. V lost 6 bases and J lost 0; bases outside the gene matches: 17. Looked up from germline, CDR1 is MNHEY and CDR2 is SMNVEV (reference sequence). The length of the CDR3 is 20 residues. CDR3 DNA sequence: TGTGCCAGCAGCCCCTCCGGGACTAGCGGACCCAACTCTAGCACAGATACGCAGTATTTT. Translating gives CASSPSGTSGPNSSTDTQYF.